The rows below give T cell receptor beta chains drawn from one sample of a study of PD-L1 blockade in urothelial cancer. This table comes from immunoSEQ multiplex PCR, and its TCRdb copy is limited to in-frame clones, with some not included. This table has some 120,000 clones, approximately 85% appearing once. Material: PBMCs, obtained around atezolizumab (anti-PD-L1) treatment. The receptors here all came from a man between 45 and 60 years old with urothelial cancer. The CDR3 runs from the conserved cysteine through the conserved F or W. Fields, in order: J gene, V gene, CDR3 protein.

J: TRBJ2-2; V: TRBV7-6; CDR3: CASSPKAGGSTGELFF
J: TRBJ1-5; V: TRBV7-6; CDR3: CASSWTDNQPQHF
J: TRBJ2-6; V: TRBV9; CDR3: CASSVSGSGANVLTF
J: TRBJ1-3; V: TRBV2; CDR3: CASSEGSSGNTIYF
J: TRBJ2-3; V: TRBV7-3; CDR3: CASSQTSATDTQYF
J: TRBJ2-2; V: TRBV7-2; CDR3: CASSVDWITGELFF
J: TRBJ2-7; V: TRBV7-9; CDR3: CASSEDRVHYEQYF
J: TRBJ2-5; V: TRBV5-1; CDR3: CASSNQAGAKGETQYF
J: TRBJ2-2; V: TRBV6-6; CDR3: CASSYSQDYTGELFF
J: TRBJ2-3; V: TRBV5-1; CDR3: CASRIRTSGTADTQYF